Presented here are 6 T cell receptor beta chains from one specimen sequenced in a study of control samples from healthy donors and cancer patients. Produced via immunoSEQ multiplex PCR; TCRdb's table is partial and in-frame only. Of 150,000 or so clones in the sample, roughly 93% were seen once. The sample consisted of blood. All receptors derive from a man younger than 35 in good health.

Comment on this clone: Additional DNA sequences in this sample encode the identical CDR3. J is TRBJ2-7 and V is TRBV12-3 or TRBV12-4; D ambiguous. The V and J ends lost 3 bases and 4 bases respectively, with 4 bases between them. CDR3 length: 11 amino acids. In DNA, the CDR3 is TGTGCCAGCAGTTTCGGGTACGAGCAGTACTTC. Encoded protein: CASSFGYEQYF.

In its sample, this clone was seen once. The chain carries TRBV6-5 and TRBJ1-6, with D tentatively TRBD1 (6 bases). The germline V and J ends were trimmed by 2 bases and 6 bases, with 11 bases remaining between them. The CDR3 spans 15 residues. Germline V gene data show CDR1 as MNHEY and CDR2 as SVGAGI. As DNA, the CDR3 is TGTGCCAGCAGTTACAGCAGGGGTGGTAATTCACCCCTCCACTTT. Amino acids: CASSYSRGGNSPLHF.

Comment on this clone: Relative to the germline gene, one junction end is altered; a read error may explain this. Other DNA sequences from this sample encode an identical CDR3 as well. V and J are TRBV6-5 and TRBJ1-1; D is unclear. The CDR3 is made up of 14 amino acids. The germline V gene encodes CDR1 MNHEY and CDR2 SVGAGI. The chain's CDR3 is CASSYGRANTEAFF. The CDR3 nucleotides are TGTGCCAGTAGTTACGGACGGGCGAACACTGAAGCTTTCTTT.

With respect to this clone: The same CDR3 can be traced to other DNA sequences in this sample. The chain employs TRBV6-5 and TRBJ1-1; a possible D gene is TRBD1 (6 bases). V was shortened by 2 bases and J by 2 bases, with 9 bases between the two germline ends. Germline V gene lookup returns CDR1 MNHEY and CDR2 SVGAGI. This CDR3 is 14 amino acids long. CDR3 bases: TGTGCCAGCAGTTACAGGACAGTAAACACTGAAGCTTTCTTT. It encodes CASSYRTVNTEAFF.

The chain employs TRBV6-5 and TRBJ1-5; D not certain. Trimming pared 6 bases from V and 1 base from J, leaving 13 bases between. There are 15 residues in the CDR3. Germline CDR1 reads MNHEY; CDR2 reads SVGAGI. CDR3 DNA: TGTGCCAGCAGGAATCAAGTTCGCAGCAATCAGCCCCAGCATTTT. This translates into CASRNQVRSNQPQHF.

The chain couples TRBV29-1 to TRBJ2-1; unclear D gene. Germline CDR1 and CDR2: SQVTM and ANQGSEA. The V and J ends lost 6 bases and 5 bases respectively, with 8 bases between them. The CDR3 totals 11 residues. For the CDR3, the DNA is TGCAGCGTACAAGAAGACAATGAGCAGTTCTTC. This sequence encodes CSVQEDNEQFF.